These T cell receptor beta chains were read from a single sample in a study of human T cells and chemical hapten exposure. Using its own MiXCR run on the RACE reads, TCRdb lists one record per CDR3 protein. In the table there are about 42,000 distinct CDR3 sequences, approximately 9% of which are singletons. The sample was whole blood, taken in connection with sensitization to the hapten diphenylcyclopropenone (DPC). These receptors were taken from a woman between 40 and 55 years old with alopecia areata. Some clones in this sample may be carry-over from other donors' samples. The CDR3 runs from the conserved cysteine through the conserved F or W. The D gene is left open where the match is weak. The size field is filled for only some rows; it gives once, few, many or a size class.

d_call j_call clone_size v_call cdr3_nt cdr3_aa
NA TRBJ2-7 many TRBV6-2/TRBV6-3 TGTGCCAGCAGTCCCGAGAGCTACGAGCAGTACTTC CASSPESYEQYF
TRBD1 TRBJ2-2 few TRBV29-1 TGCAGCGTCGGGGACAGGGTCACCGGGGAGCTGTTTTTT CSVGDRVTGELFF
NA TRBJ2-3 NA TRBV28 TGTGCCAGCACCGACCACACAAGCACAGATACGCAGTATTTT CASTDHTSTDTQYF
NA TRBJ2-3 NA TRBV4-2 TGTGCCATCAGCCAAGAAACGGACAACACAGATACGCAGTATTTT CAISQETDNTDTQYF
TRBD2 TRBJ2-1 many TRBV5-1 TGCGCCAGCAGCTCAGCGGGGGGCTCGTACAATGAGCAGTTCTTC CASSSAGGSYNEQFF
TRBD1 TRBJ1-2 many TRBV5-1 TGCGCCAGCGGGACAGTTTATGGCTACACCTTC CASGTVYGYTF
TRBD1 TRBJ2-5 many TRBV5-1 TGCGCCAGCAGCACGGAACAGGGGTTCGGTGAGACCCAGTACTTC CASSTEQGFGETQYF
NA TRBJ2-3 few TRBV4-2 TGTGCCAGCAGCCAAGGTGTTACTCCCGCAGATACGCAGTATTTT CASSQGVTPADTQYF
NA TRBJ2-5 many TRBV6-5 TGTGCCAGCAGAGCAGGACAGTCCCAGTACTTC CASRAGQSQYF
NA TRBJ2-1 many TRBV7-2 TGTGCCAGCAGCCGTTTCGTAGCGTCGATCTACAATGAGCAGTTCTTC CASSRFVASIYNEQFF
NA TRBJ1-6 few TRBV12-3/TRBV12-4 TGTGCCAGCAGCAACCAATTATCGGACAGTAATAATTCACCCCTCCACTTT CASSNQLSDSNNSPLHF
NA TRBJ1-3 NA TRBV2 TGTGCCAGCAGTGAAAGGGAGTCTGGAAACACCATATATTTT CASSERESGNTIYF
NA TRBJ2-5 many TRBV5-6 TGTGCCAGCAGCTTGGCTGGGGGGGCTGAAGAGACCCAGTACTTC CASSLAGGAEETQYF
TRBD2 TRBJ2-7 few TRBV5-7 TGTGCCAGCAGCAGCACTAGCGGGGGACCTCCTCGTGAGCAGTACTTC CASSSTSGGPPREQYF
NA TRBJ1-2 NA TRBV5-1 TGCGCCAGCAGCTTCGAAATCGATTATGGCTACACCTTC CASSFEIDYGYTF
NA TRBJ1-6 many TRBV7-2 TGTGCCAGCAGCTTAGGACCCGGACGGGGGGTAGATTCACCCCTCCACTTT CASSLGPGRGVDSPLHF
NA TRBJ2-7 many TRBV7-2 TGTGCCAGCAGCCTAAACGACGGATACGAGCAGTACTTC CASSLNDGYEQYF
NA TRBJ1-1 many TRBV3-1 TGTGCCAGCAGCCAACTGGGAACTGAAGCTTTCTTT CASSQLGTEAFF
TRBD1 TRBJ1-6 many TRBV4-1 TGCGCCAGCAGCCAGCGGCGTGGGACAGGGGATACACCCCTCCACTTT CASSQRRGTGDTPLHF
NA TRBJ1-1 many TRBV11-1 TGTGCCAGCAGCTTAGCCCTCCCACAGGGTCCTGAAGCTTTCTTT CASSLALPQGPEAFF
TRBD1 TRBJ1-4 few TRBV4-1 TGCGCCAGCAGCCAGGACAGGGGAGTTGCGGAAAAACTGTTTTTT CASSQDRGVAEKLFF
NA TRBJ2-1 many TRBV29-1 TGCAGCGTGGAAAACCCGTCCTCAGGTCCGAATGAGCAGTTCTTC CSVENPSSGPNEQFF
NA TRBJ1-5 many TRBV7-2 TGTGCCAGCAGCCGGGGCGTAGGTCAGCCCCAGCATTTT CASSRGVGQPQHF
NA TRBJ2-5 many TRBV2 TGTGCCAGCAGCGTACTAGCCGAGGAGACCCAGTACTTC CASSVLAEETQYF
NA TRBJ2-1 many TRBV7-3 TGTGCCAGCAGCTTATATTCGGACCCTGTCCTTAATGAGCAGTTCTTC CASSLYSDPVLNEQFF
NA TRBJ1-3 many TRBV4-1 TGCGCCAGCAGCACCCAACAGGCCCCCTCTGGAAACACCATATATTTT CASSTQQAPSGNTIYF
NA TRBJ1-1 many TRBV20-1 TGCAGTGCTAGAGATCGGGGAGCGGGCACTGAAGCTTTCTTT CSARDRGAGTEAFF